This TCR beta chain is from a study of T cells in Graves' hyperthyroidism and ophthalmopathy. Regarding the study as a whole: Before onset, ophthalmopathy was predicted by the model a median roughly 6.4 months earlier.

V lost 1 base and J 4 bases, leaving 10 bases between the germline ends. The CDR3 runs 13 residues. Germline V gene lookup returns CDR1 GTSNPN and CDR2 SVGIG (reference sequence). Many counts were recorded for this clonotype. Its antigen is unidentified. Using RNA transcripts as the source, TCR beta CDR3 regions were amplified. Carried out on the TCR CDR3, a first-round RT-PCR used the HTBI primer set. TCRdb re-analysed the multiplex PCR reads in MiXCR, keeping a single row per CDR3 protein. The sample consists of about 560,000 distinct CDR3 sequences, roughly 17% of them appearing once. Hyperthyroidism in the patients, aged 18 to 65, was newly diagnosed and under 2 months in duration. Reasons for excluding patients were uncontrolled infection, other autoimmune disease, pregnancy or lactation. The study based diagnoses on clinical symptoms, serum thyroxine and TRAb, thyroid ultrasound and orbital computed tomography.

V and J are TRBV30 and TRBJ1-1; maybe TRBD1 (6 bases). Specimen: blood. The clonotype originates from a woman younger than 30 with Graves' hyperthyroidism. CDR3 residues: CAWSAGARTEAFF. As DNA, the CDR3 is TGTGCCTGGAGTGCAGGGGCGCGCACTGAAGCTTTCTTT.